This TCR beta chain was observed in a study of blood T cell repertoires in COVID-19. This CDR3 is 14 amino acids long. Trimming pared 5 bases from V and 8 bases from J, leaving 15 bases between. Germline CDR1 is MNHEY and CDR2 is SMNVEV (reference sequence). Original methodology: Amplifying reference gene primers gave estimates of nucleated cell counts. Using immunoSEQ multiplex PCR, the repertoire was profiled, and TCRdb retains in-frame clones only, with some absent. The V and J calls and the clone size are those of that table, but D and trimming were determined from the DNA. Of approximately 40,000 clones in the sample, around nine tenths were seen once.

The sequence came from a middle-aged man with COVID-19, enrolled during active disease. This chain links TRBV27 with TRBJ2-2, with D perhaps TRBD2 (6 bases). The source material was peripheral blood. The CDR3 nucleotides read TGTGCCAGCAGTCCCCTCCAGGGAGGAGGGGAGCTGTTTTTT. The encoded protein is CASSPLQGGGELFF.